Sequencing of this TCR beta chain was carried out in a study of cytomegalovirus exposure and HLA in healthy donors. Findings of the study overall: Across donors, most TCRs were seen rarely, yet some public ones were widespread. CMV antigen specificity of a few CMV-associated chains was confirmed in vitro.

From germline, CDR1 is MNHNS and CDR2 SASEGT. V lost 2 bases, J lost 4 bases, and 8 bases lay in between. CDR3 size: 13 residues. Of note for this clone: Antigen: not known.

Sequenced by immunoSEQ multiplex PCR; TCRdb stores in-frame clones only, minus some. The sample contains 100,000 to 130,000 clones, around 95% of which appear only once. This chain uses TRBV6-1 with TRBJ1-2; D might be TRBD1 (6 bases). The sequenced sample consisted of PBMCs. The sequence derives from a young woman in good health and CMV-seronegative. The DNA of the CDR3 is TGTGCCAGCAGTGAATGGGGGCTCTATGGCTACACCTTC. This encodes CASSEWGLYGYTF.